These T cell receptor beta chains were read from a single sample in a study of vaccination and CD4 T cells after COVID-19. TCRdb analysed the PCR reads with MiXCR anew, one entry per CDR3 protein. The table shows roughly 12,000 distinct CDR3 sequences, with 30% to 40% occurring only once. These receptors have no identified antigens. This specimen consisted of CD4+ T cells from blood, cultured in vitro, obtained before SARS-CoV-2 vaccination. These receptors were taken from a human donor who received a COVID-19 vaccine. Each CDR3 is given with its conserved first and last residue. Fields, in order: J gene, CDR3 length, D gene, clone size, V gene, CDR3 protein, CDR3 DNA. D genes are given only for firm matches. Clone sizes are given selectively: once, few, many, or a class where the clone is expanded.

TRBJ1-5 13 NA few TRBV7-2 CASSFTANQPQHF TGTGCCAGCAGCTTTACGGCCAATCAGCCCCAGCATTTT
TRBJ2-5 15 NA NA TRBV15 CATRALATSGETQYF TGTGCCACCAGGGCCCTAGCCACCTCGGGGGAGACCCAGTACTTC
TRBJ2-7 12 NA NA TRBV6-1 CASRSGNREQYF TGTGCCAGCAGGTCGGGGAATCGCGAGCAGTACTTC
TRBJ1-1 18 NA medium-sized TRBV6-1 CASSVPWDGQYLNTEAFF TGTGCCAGCAGTGTACCCTGGGACGGCCAGTATCTGAACACTGAAGCTTTCTTT
TRBJ2-2 15 TRBD1 NA TRBV6-4 CASSVQGSQVGELFF TGTGCCAGCAGTGTACAGGGGTCCCAAGTTGGGGAGCTGTTTTTT
TRBJ2-7 16 TRBD1 NA TRBV6-1 CASSEDRGQGYYEQYF TGTGCCAGCAGTGAAGATAGGGGACAGGGGTACTACGAGCAGTACTTC
TRBJ2-3 18 NA NA TRBV4-1 CASSQESLRGTSTDTQYF TGCGCCAGCAGCCAAGAAAGCTTGCGCGGGACTAGCACAGATACGCAGTATTTT
TRBJ1-5 15 NA few TRBV7-6 CASSLIQGGNQPQHF TGTGCCAGCAGCCTCATACAGGGTGGCAATCAGCCCCAGCATTTT
TRBJ1-1 14 TRBD1 few TRBV7-6 CASSQRQGITEAFF TGTGCCAGCAGCCAAAGACAGGGTATCACTGAAGCTTTCTTT
TRBJ2-3 13 TRBD2 NA TRBV20-1 CSAGGTSEDTQYF TGCAGTGCTGGAGGGACTAGCGAGGATACGCAGTATTTT
TRBJ2-2 16 TRBD2 NA TRBV5-1 CASSLGETSTTGELFF TGCGCCAGCAGCTTGGGTGAGACTAGCACCACCGGGGAGCTGTTTTTT
TRBJ2-1 16 NA NA TRBV11-3 CASSLGGGSSYNEQFF TGTGCCAGCAGCTTAGGCGGGGGCTCCTCCTACAATGAGCAGTTCTTC
TRBJ1-5 15 NA NA TRBV2 CASSENLAGVQPQHF TGTGCCAGCAGTGAAAATTTGGCAGGGGTACAGCCCCAGCATTTT